This record concerns one TCR beta chain sequence. The CDR3 extends over 14 amino acids. Germline assignment: CDR1 MNHNS and CDR2 SASEGT. The V gene lost 6 bases and the J gene lost 1 base, with 9 bases spanning the gap. Using immunoSEQ multiplex PCR, the repertoire was profiled, and TCRdb retains in-frame clones only, with some absent. This table holds over 6,000 clones, around 76% found once. The data were taken from a study of T cells and copy number aberrations in small-cell lung cancer. The chain links TRBV6-1 to TRBJ2-2; no clear D gene. Sequenced input: tumor tissue. The sequence derives from a man in his fifties or sixties with small cell lung cancer. CDR3 nucleotides: TGTGCCAGCAGGAAGGAGTGGAACACCGGGGAGCTGTTTTTT. Translated, it gives CASRKEWNTGELFF.